A single sample gave rise to the 2 T cell receptor beta chains below, sequenced in a study of OX40 agonist ivuxolimab in advanced cancers. Generated by immunoSEQ multiplex PCR, the TCRdb table keeps only in-frame clones and is missing some. The data show some 50,000 clones, roughly 85% seen once. The material was CD4+ or CD8+ T cells sorted from blood, obtained in a trial of the OX40 agonist ivuxolimab. All receptors come from an adult with an advanced solid tumor such as melanoma, head and neck, liver or kidney cancer.

The rearrangement links TRBV19 to TRBJ1-2, with D possibly being TRBD1 (5 bases). Germline CDR1 LNHDA, CDR2 SQIVND (reference sequence). This CDR3 comprises 15 residues. V dropped 8 bases and J dropped 7 bases, with 23 bases sitting between them. CDR3 loop: CASQRTDGGLGGYTF. CDR3 DNA: TGTGCCAGTCAACGAACGGACGGGGGTTTGGGTGGCTACACCTTC.

The chain employs TRBV5-6 and TRBJ2-5, with a possible D match to TRBD1 (6 bases). The CDR3 consists of 14 residues. Deletions cut 3 bases from V and 5 bases from J, with 14 bases between. Germline V gene sequence: CDR1 SGHDT, CDR2 YYEEEE. As DNA, the CDR3 is TGTGCCAGCAGCTCTGATCGGACAGCCGAGACCCAGTACTTC. It codes for CASSSDRTAETQYF.